A selection of T cell receptor beta chains follows, all from one sample in a study of response to subunit inactivated influenza vaccine. Each CDR3 protein gets one entry after TCRdb re-called the RT-PCR reads with MiXCR. The table lists about 520,000 distinct CDR3 sequences, less than 7.5% of them singletons. Specimen: PBMCs from blood, collected 23 months after vaccination. These receptor sequences come from a man aged 50-75 years who received an inactivated influenza vaccine. Each CDR3 is given with its conserved first and last residue. A D gene is named only where the DNA matches it firmly.

v_call	j_call	d_call	cdr3_aa
TRBV7-2	TRBJ2-2	TRBD2	CASSLGTSLIRAGELFF
TRBV10-3	TRBJ2-4	TRBD2	CAISERLADLGTKNIQYF
TRBV23-1	TRBJ2-1	NA	CASSHRAGWNNEQFF
TRBV20-1	TRBJ1-1	TRBD1	CSARDDRGLTEAFF
TRBV9	TRBJ2-2	TRBD2	CASSIRGLVNTGELFF
TRBV25-1	TRBJ1-4	TRBD1	CASSPHRGPKLFF
TRBV29-1	TRBJ2-3	NA	CSVGTYSTDTQYF
TRBV12-3/TRBV12-4	TRBJ1-1	NA	CASSSTGRGTEAFF
TRBV5-1	TRBJ1-4	TRBD1	CASSRDRRNEKLFF
TRBV7-2	TRBJ1-2	TRBD1	CASSSPRDRGAFGGYTF
TRBV12-3/TRBV12-4	TRBJ2-2	NA	CASSPTGSNTGELFF
TRBV19	TRBJ1-3	TRBD1	CASSPPGQFSGNTIYF
TRBV20-1	TRBJ1-1	NA	CSARVPTGLEAFF
TRBV9	TRBJ1-1	NA	CASSVGFLGTEAFF
TRBV20-1	TRBJ2-1	TRBD1	CSATTRDRGINEQFF
TRBV6-5	TRBJ2-4	NA	CASSYSGGAKNIQYF
TRBV4-1	TRBJ2-2	NA	CASSQDLVGELFF
TRBV20-1	TRBJ1-1	NA	CSAYDNTEAFF
TRBV20-1	TRBJ2-7	TRBD2	CSAERSRLAGIYEQYF
TRBV6-5	TRBJ2-5	TRBD1	CASSYSLPGQGRETQYF
TRBV9	TRBJ2-5	TRBD2	CASSVGGLEETQYF
TRBV20-1	TRBJ2-3	TRBD2	CSANAITLAGGRLAMDTQYF
TRBV20-1	TRBJ1-6	NA	CSASGGGSSYNSPLHF
TRBV20-1	TRBJ2-1	TRBD2	CSARAPGTSGRALFF
TRBV12-3/TRBV12-4	TRBJ1-2	NA	CASTGTAYGYTF
TRBV20-1	TRBJ2-3	NA	CSATDWKTDTQYF
TRBV15	TRBJ2-5	NA	CATSRDMGTQYF
TRBV4-1	TRBJ2-7	TRBD2	CASSQISGGAGYEQYF
TRBV4-2	TRBJ1-2	NA	CASSQDQGFGYTF
TRBV2	TRBJ2-5	NA	CASTYLGDQETQYF
TRBV10-3	TRBJ2-5	NA	CAISRGPGETQYF
TRBV20-1	TRBJ2-5	NA	CSAKEETQYF
TRBV5-1	TRBJ2-1	NA	CASTLGDPFNEQFF
TRBV12-3/TRBV12-4	TRBJ1-1	NA	CASRTERVAFF
TRBV19	TRBJ1-5	NA	CASSIGNQPQHF
TRBV4-3	TRBJ1-2	NA	CASSQDWSPNYGYTF
TRBV5-1	TRBJ2-3	NA	CASSLVPTFTDTQYF
TRBV7-6	TRBJ2-1	TRBD2	CASSLASFSGSNEQFF
TRBV12-3/TRBV12-4	TRBJ2-7	NA	CASSLASGSEQYF
TRBV4-2	TRBJ1-2	TRBD1	CASSQALTGGYGYTF
TRBV24-1	TRBJ2-7	NA	CATSAGPDGSYEQYF